Described below is a single T cell receptor beta chain sequence and its context. Its antigen is still unknown. This entry belongs to a study of CD8+ T cells in alopecia areata. General study results and limits: In scalp samples, resident alphabeta T cells of normal skin are also sequenced. Affected scalp, especially in alopecia totalis/universalis, had a higher clonality than normal scalp did.

V was pared by 2 bases and J by 3 bases, with 11 bases between. Per the germline V gene, CDR1 is SGHDT and CDR2 is YYEEEE. The CDR3 consists of 14 residues. Sequencing used cDNA as its template, made by extracting RNA and reverse transcribing it. TCRdb keeps only in-frame clones here, not all; method: immunoSEQ multiplex PCR. The data contain 120,000 or so clones, around 48% of them singletons. The sample comprised NKG2D-low CD8+ T cells sorted from blood. The V and J genes are TRBV5-6 and TRBJ1-1; D ambiguous. The source of this sequence is a human donor with alopecia areata. The CDR3 DNA follows: TGTGCCAGCAGCTTCGTCGGGGTGGACACTGAAGCTTTCTTT. Residues: CASSFVGVDTEAFF.